This T cell receptor (beta chain) was observed in a study of response to subunit inactivated influenza vaccine. Study observations and caveats: Authors suggested seasonal influenza vaccinations each recruit few new T cells.

This clonotype was seen a few times. Its antigen is currently unknown. Each CDR3 protein gets one entry after TCRdb re-called the RT-PCR reads with MiXCR. Among hundreds of thousands of distinct CDR3 sequences listed, 14% were seen once. The V gene lost 2 bases and the J gene lost 9 bases, with 11 bases spanning the gap. The CDR3 spans 13 residues. CDR1 and CDR2 from the germline V gene are SGHTA and FQGNSA. J is TRBJ1-3 and V is TRBV7-2; D ambiguous. Sequenced here: PBMCs from blood, sampled approximately 15 days before vaccination. The source is a man in his fifties or sixties who received an inactivated influenza vaccine. CDR3 bases: TGTGCCAGCAGCTTACGCGGAAGTGGCACCATATATTTT. Translation: CASSLRGSGTIYF.